The 11 T cell receptor beta chains below come from one sample, sequenced in a study of blood T cell repertoires in COVID-19. The method was immunoSEQ multiplex PCR; TCRdb's version includes in-frame clones alone and lacks a portion of them. The repertoire holds 110,000 to 150,000 clones, with around 83% as singletons. Sequencing was performed on peripheral blood. All receptors derive from a woman older than 75 with acute or convalescent COVID-19.

The V call is TRBV11-3, the J call TRBJ2-1; TRBD2 might be the D (6 bases). Germline loops: CDR1 SGHNT, CDR2 YENEEA. The CDR3 has 15 residues. V dropped 5 bases and J dropped 8 bases, with 19 bases sitting between them. CDR3 nucleotides: TGTGCCAGCAGCCAGGGACTGTCCTACCCCCATGAGCAGTTCTTC. This codes for CASSQGLSYPHEQFF. Together with reference TRBV11-3 and TRBJ2-1, the CDR3 gives the full variable domain: EAGVVQSPRYKIIEKKQPVAFWCNPISGHNTLYWYLQNLGQGPELLIRYENEEAVDDSQLPKDRFSAERLKGVDSTLKIQPAELGDSAVYLCASSQGLSYPHEQFFGPGTRLTVL.

This rearrangement joins TRBV7-2 to TRBJ2-1, with TRBD2 matching 7 bases. Trimming took 3 bases from V and 4 from J; bases not matched to a gene: 6. The CDR3 runs to 15 residues. The V gene's germline CDR1 is SGHTA and CDR2 FQGNSA. CDR3 coding DNA: TGTGCCAGCAGCTTCGGGCCTAGCGGTTACAATGAGCAGTTCTTC. Amino acid sequence: CASSFGPSGYNEQFF.

This clone was recorded once. The gene calls are TRBV5-1 and TRBJ1-2, with D maybe TRBD1 (5 bases). V was trimmed by 0 bases and J by 7 bases, leaving 22 bases between them. Germline CDR1 is SGHRS and CDR2 is YFSETQ. The CDR3 covers 17 residues. The DNA of the CDR3 is TGCGCCAGCAGCTTGGAACCCCTTGGGGGGTGGGCCGGTGGCTACACCTTC. This gives the protein CASSLEPLGGWAGGYTF.

V and J are TRBV12-5 and TRBJ1-1; no definite D call. The CDR3 is made up of 12 amino acids. Germline V gives CDR1 LGHNT, CDR2 FRNRAP. V lost 6 bases, J lost 3 bases, and 8 bases lay in between. Written as DNA, the CDR3 is TGTGCTAGTGGCCTAGACTACACTGAAGCTTTCTTT. As protein: CASGLDYTEAFF.

The chain uses TRBV6-5 and TRBJ2-1; a weak D match, TRBD1 (5 bases). The V gene lost 7 bases and the J gene lost 2 bases, with 9 bases spanning the gap. From germline, CDR1 is MNHEY and CDR2 SVGAGI. The CDR3 has 13 amino acids. The CDR3 loop is CASKKTAYNEQFF. DNA of the CDR3: TGTGCCAGCAAGAAGACAGCCTACAATGAGCAGTTCTTC.

V gene TRBV4-2 combines with J gene TRBJ1-2, with unresolved D. There are 12 residues in the CDR3. Germline loops: CDR1 LGHNA, CDR2 YNFKEQ. Trimming shortened V by 0 bases and J by 14 bases, and 13 bases separated the two germline ends. This CDR3 is CASSQERGLGTF. CDR3 coding DNA: TGTGCCAGCAGCCAAGAGCGGGGTTTGGGGACCTTC.

The chain employs TRBV7-2 and TRBJ2-7, with D tentatively TRBD2 (6 bases). The CDR3 length is 16 residues. V lost 2 bases and J 1 base, leaving 15 bases between the germline ends. Looked up from germline, CDR1 is SGHTA and CDR2 is FQGNSA. CDR3 DNA sequence: TGTGCCAGCAGCTTACGTAGGCGACTAGGGTCCTACGAGCAGTACTTC. Protein product: CASSLRRRLGSYEQYF.

The chain carries TRBV7-2 and TRBJ2-5; possibly TRBD1 for D (6 bases). Trimming removed 5 bases at V and 4 bases at J, with 14 bases between. The CDR3 contains 14 residues. In germline, CDR1 is SGHTA, CDR2 FQGNSA. The CDR3 spells CASSKTGYRETQYF. DNA of the CDR3: TGTGCCAGCAGCAAGACAGGTTACCGAGAGACCCAGTACTTC.

This clone was recorded a few times. The chain is built from TRBV25-1 and TRBJ1-2; 10 bases agree with TRBD1. Trimming at V came to 2 bases and at J to 6 bases, leaving 9 bases not matched to a gene. This CDR3 spans 16 amino acids. CDR1 MGHDK and CDR2 SYGVNS come from the germline V gene. This CDR3 reads CASSEPNPGQGNGYTF. CDR3 in DNA: TGTGCCAGCAGTGAACCTAACCCGGGACAGGGGAATGGCTACACCTTC.

This chain joins TRBV19 and TRBJ1-5; 7 bases match TRBD1. Trimming at V came to 2 bases and at J to 6 bases, leaving 4 bases not matched to a gene. Germline V gene sequence: CDR1 LNHDA, CDR2 SQIVND (reference sequence). CDR3 size: 14 residues. CDR3: CASSIQAGGQPQHF. CDR3 nucleotide sequence: TGTGCCAGTAGTATACAGGCAGGGGGTCAGCCCCAGCATTTT.

The CDR3 nucleotides are TGCGCCAGCAGCGGAGGGACAGGGGGCGCAGATACGCAGTATTTT. Its translation is CASSGGTGGADTQYF. The chain is built from TRBV5-1 and TRBJ2-3; 12 positions match TRBD1. The trim removed 4 bases at V and 4 bases at J, leaving 4 bases unmatched. There are 15 residues in the CDR3. Per the germline V gene, CDR1 is SGHRS and CDR2 is YFSETQ.